These 7 T cell receptor beta chains were all obtained from the same sample, sequenced in a study of radiation and T cells in renal cell carcinoma. Sample time point: blood 2 weeks post-SBRT. Noted treatment: 15 Gy SBRT to primary tumor, nephrectomy 4 weeks later. The assay was immunoSEQ multiplex PCR, and TCRdb's table has in-frame clones only and misses some. The profile covers 70,000 to 90,000 clones, with 80% to 90% appearing a single time and around 21% taken by the ten largest. The sequenced sample was blood, obtained from a patient whose treatment included radiotherapy and nephrectomy. These receptors originate from a woman in her fifties or sixties with renal cell carcinoma.

The chain links TRBV4-3 to TRBJ2-3; D perhaps matches TRBD1 (6 bases). CDR1 and CDR2 (germline): LGHNA, YSLEER. The CDR3 consists of 15 residues. V was cut by 4 bases and J by 0 bases, with 11 bases left in between. Here the CDR3 DNA reads TGCGCCAGCAGCCTTGGACAGATTAGCACAGATACGCAGTATTTT. Translated, it gives CASSLGQISTDTQYF.

J is TRBJ1-4 and V is TRBV28, with a possible D match to TRBD1 (5 bases). V shed 6 bases and J shed 3 bases, with 14 bases lying between them. Germline V lookup: CDR1 MDHEN, CDR2 SYDVKM. The CDR3 spans 15 residues. The CDR3 nucleotides are TGTGCCAGCAGCCAGCCGGGGCCCCCTAATGAAAAACTGTTTTTT. Protein sequence: CASSQPGPPNEKLFF.

This clone has only a few counts. The chain joins TRBV7-8 to TRBJ2-1; D is possibly TRBD1 or TRBD2 (5 bases each). CDR1 and CDR2 (germline): SGHVS, FQNEAQ. V lost 5 bases to trimming and J lost 2 bases, with 13 bases between them. The CDR3 totals 15 residues. DNA of the CDR3: TGTGCCAGCAGCCGAGGCGTGGGGGCCTACAATGAGCAGTTCTTC. It specifies CASSRGVGAYNEQFF. Full variable domain (remainder filled in from reference TRBV7-8 and TRBJ2-1): GAGVSQSPRYKVAKRGQDVALRCDPISGHVSLFWYQQALGQGPEFLTYFQNEAQLDKSGLPSDRFFAERPEGSVSTLKIQRTQQEDSAVYLCASSRGVGAYNEQFFGPGTRLTVL.

The rearrangement joins TRBV4-3 to TRBJ2-1; 9 bases fit TRBD2. The trim removed 1 base at V and 1 base at J, leaving 8 bases unmatched. The germline V gene encodes CDR1 LGHNA and CDR2 YSLEER. CDR3 length: 18 amino acids. CDR3 sequence reads: CASSQVLAGPGSYNEQFF. DNA of the CDR3: TGCGCCAGCAGCCAAGTTCTAGCGGGGCCTGGATCCTACAATGAGCAGTTCTTC.

The chain joins TRBV5-4 to TRBJ1-4; 7 bases agree with TRBD1. Germline values: CDR1 SGHNT, CDR2 YYREEE (reference sequence). The CDR3 consists of 16 residues. J was trimmed by 7 bases and V by 4 bases; bases with no gene match: 13. The CDR3 nucleotides are TGTGCCAGCAGCCCCCAGGTGGGCCAGGGGGGTGAAAAACTGTTTTTT. Protein sequence: CASSPQVGQGGEKLFF.

This clone was found a few times. This chain's CDR3 is CAWSAQVGGEANEQFF. Here the CDR3 DNA reads TGTGCCTGGAGTGCGCAAGTGGGGGGGGAGGCCAATGAGCAGTTCTTC. V usage is TRBV30 and J usage is TRBJ2-1, with 7 nucleotides matching TRBD2. This CDR3 has 16 amino acids. CDR1 is GTSNPN and CDR2 is SVGIG in the germline V gene (reference sequence). Trimming removed 1 base from V and 6 bases from J; junction bases left unmatched: 12.

The V and J genes are TRBV5-1 and TRBJ1-2, with D uncertain. In germline, CDR1 is SGHRS, CDR2 YFSETQ. V lost 0 bases and J 7 bases, leaving 7 bases between the germline ends. This CDR3 is 12 amino acids long. CDR3 sequence (DNA): TGCGCCAGCAGCTTGGACAGTTTTGGCTACACCTTC. It translates to CASSLDSFGYTF.